This T cell receptor (beta chain) was recovered during a study of OX40 agonist ivuxolimab in advanced cancers. In the study overall: Two patients with cutaneous melanoma and one with hepatocellular carcinoma, three in total, showed partial responses.

Study-wide results and caveats: The average count of expanded clones was higher among CD8+ T cells than among CD4+. Those patients achieving a partial response at 0.1-3.0 mg/kg showed among the lowest clonal expansion.

The method was immunoSEQ multiplex PCR; TCRdb's version includes in-frame clones alone and lacks a portion of them. There are some 35,000 clones in the sample; approximately 79% occur only once, and approximately 11% lies in the top ten. This clone was detected only once. Its matching antigen is unknown. The specimen comprised CD4+ or CD8+ T cells sorted from blood, sampled in a trial of the OX40 agonist ivuxolimab. The clonotype originates from an adult with an advanced solid tumor such as melanoma, head and neck, liver or kidney cancer.

The CDR3 is CASSPNAGGNQPQHF. The CDR3 DNA reads TGTGCCAGCAGTCCGAACGCGGGCGGCAATCAGCCCCAGCATTTT. This chain joins TRBV27 and TRBJ1-5; D is undetermined. Germline V gives CDR1 MNHEY, CDR2 SMNVEV (reference sequence). There are 15 residues in the CDR3. Trimming pared 5 bases from V and 2 bases from J, leaving 13 bases between.